This passage covers 3 T cell receptor beta chains from one sample sequenced in a study of spatial heterogeneity in lung cancer. One entry per CDR3 protein results from TCRdb running MiXCR on the 5' RACE reads. Altogether tens of thousands of distinct CDR3 sequences are present, around 5% being singletons, with the ten largest covering roughly 9.9%. No antigen has been assigned to these receptors. Time point given: sample taken at primary tumor resection. Overall study findings and caveats: How many expanded intratumoral alpha and beta TCRs were present tracked the tumor mutation count, which was a count of nonsynonymous mutations.

The specimen comprised lung tumor tissue, sampled at surgery. Receptors were obtained from a male donor with early-stage non-small cell lung cancer.

The chain couples TRBV7-2 to TRBJ2-7; 9 positions match TRBD2. V lost 4 bases to trimming and J lost 3 bases; unmatched junction nucleotides: 4. The germline gives CDR1 SGHTA, CDR2 FQGNSA. The CDR3 extends over 14 amino acids. The CDR3 region is CASSYLAGSYEQYF. CDR3 DNA sequence: TGTGCCAGCAGCTATCTAGCGGGGAGCTACGAGCAGTACTTC.

This clonotype has a count of ten or more. The chain employs TRBV7-9 and TRBJ1-6; the match to TRBD1 covers 8 bases. Germline CDR1 reads SEHNR; CDR2 reads FQNEAQ (reference sequence). The J segment lost 9 bases and the V segment lost 3 bases, leaving 7 bases of the junction unmatched. The CDR3 runs 15 residues. The CDR3 nucleotides are TGTGCCAGCAGCTTTGATACAGGGGGTACTTCACCCCTCCACTTT. It specifies CASSFDTGGTSPLHF.

This clonotype was seen ten or more times. The chain combines TRBV7-2 with TRBJ1-2; D ambiguous. Trimming left V 3 bases short and J 2 bases short, with 10 bases between. This CDR3 is 14 amino acids long. Germline CDR1 SGHTA, CDR2 FQGNSA. CDR3 DNA sequence: TGTGCCAGCAGCTTGAGTCACGGAAACTATGGCTACACCTTC. Residues: CASSLSHGNYGYTF.